This is a list of T cell receptor beta chains from one sample in a study of T-cell reconstitution after alpha-beta-depleted transplantation in children. TCRdb called the PCR reads again in MiXCR, with one record for every CDR3 protein. Among 800,000 to 1,000,000 distinct CDR3 sequences listed, roughly 29% were seen once. Sequencing used PBMCs, mostly from graft donor cells, obtained 360 days after TCRalphabeta/CD19-depleted stem cell transplant. These receptors all stem from a boy younger than two who had a stem cell transplant for SCID, so the T cells may come from the graft donor. CDR3s include the opening cysteine and the closing phenylalanine or tryptophan. Fields, in order: clone size, D gene, V gene, J gene, CDR3 protein, CDR3 DNA. D genes are given only for firm matches. Expanded clones are given a class, and other clones once, few, many or no size at all.

NA	NA	TRBV12-3/TRBV12-4	TRBJ2-7	CASSWRYGEQYF	TGTGCCAGCAGTTGGAGGTACGGAGAGCAGTACTTC
NA	NA	TRBV4-1	TRBJ1-1	CASSQDSLTARTFMNTEAFF	TGCGCCAGCAGCCAAGATAGTTTGACAGCAAGGACCTTCATGAACACTGAAGCTTTCTTT
NA	TRBD2	TRBV5-1	TRBJ2-1	CASSLLTSLDEQFF	TGCGCCAGCAGCTTATTGACTAGCCTCGATGAGCAGTTCTTC
NA	TRBD1	TRBV18	TRBJ2-2	CASPTGTGGTGELFF	TGTGCCAGCCCGACCGGGACAGGGGGCACCGGGGAGCTGTTTTTT
few	NA	TRBV11-2	TRBJ2-5	CASSLDAPWKGGEETQYF	TGTGCCAGCAGCTTAGATGCCCCGTGGAAGGGTGGAGAAGAGACCCAGTACTTC
few	NA	TRBV7-2	TRBJ1-5	CASSSHRDQPQHF	TGTGCCAGCAGTTCCCACAGGGATCAGCCCCAGCATTTT
few	NA	TRBV11-3	TRBJ2-7	CASSSSPGFRSSYEQYF	TGTGCCAGCAGCTCCTCCCCAGGGTTTCGAAGCTCCTACGAGCAGTACTTC
few	TRBD2	TRBV9	TRBJ2-3	CASSVVGAGRGNTQYF	TGTGCCAGCAGCGTAGTCGGAGCAGGGCGGGGGAATACGCAGTATTTT
once	NA	TRBV6-1	TRBJ2-5	CASTSPSGGVGTQYF	TGTGCCAGCACCTCCCCTAGTGGTGGGGTGGGGACCCAGTACTTC
NA	TRBD2	TRBV7-8	TRBJ2-3	CASSPQLAGEITDTQYF	TGTGCCAGCAGCCCCCAATTAGCGGGGGAGATCACAGATACGCAGTATTTT
few	NA	TRBV11-3	TRBJ1-5	CASSFSTLGPYNQPQHF	TGTGCCAGCAGCTTTAGTACCTTGGGGCCGTACAATCAGCCCCAGCATTTT